This T cell receptor (beta chain) was sequenced in a study of T cells in Graves' hyperthyroidism and ophthalmopathy. With 5 bases removed from V and 2 bases from J, the gap between germline ends came to 13 bases. This CDR3 is 14 amino acids long. The V gene's germline CDR1 is DFQATT and CDR2 SNEGSKA (reference sequence). Amplification of TCR beta CDR3 regions was performed using RNA transcripts as template. TCR CDR3 regions were first amplified by RT-PCR with HTBI primers. Each CDR3 protein is one row after TCRdb ran MiXCR on the multiplex PCR reads. Altogether about 640,000 distinct CDR3 sequences are present, less than 25% being singletons, with the ten largest covering 34%. The study left out patients who had uncontrolled infection, other autoimmune disease, pregnancy or lactation. Clinical symptoms, serum thyroxine, TRAb, thyroid ultrasound and orbital computed tomography informed diagnoses. 10 ml of fresh peripheral blood supplied the PBMCs.

The specimen was blood. V is TRBV20-1 and J is TRBJ1-5, with a weak D call TRBD1 (5 bases). This clonotype originated in a man aged 30 to 45 with Graves' ophthalmopathy. In DNA, the CDR3 is TGCAGTGCTCGCTTGGGGGAGCGCAATCAGCCCCAGCATTTT. It yields the protein CSARLGERNQPQHF.